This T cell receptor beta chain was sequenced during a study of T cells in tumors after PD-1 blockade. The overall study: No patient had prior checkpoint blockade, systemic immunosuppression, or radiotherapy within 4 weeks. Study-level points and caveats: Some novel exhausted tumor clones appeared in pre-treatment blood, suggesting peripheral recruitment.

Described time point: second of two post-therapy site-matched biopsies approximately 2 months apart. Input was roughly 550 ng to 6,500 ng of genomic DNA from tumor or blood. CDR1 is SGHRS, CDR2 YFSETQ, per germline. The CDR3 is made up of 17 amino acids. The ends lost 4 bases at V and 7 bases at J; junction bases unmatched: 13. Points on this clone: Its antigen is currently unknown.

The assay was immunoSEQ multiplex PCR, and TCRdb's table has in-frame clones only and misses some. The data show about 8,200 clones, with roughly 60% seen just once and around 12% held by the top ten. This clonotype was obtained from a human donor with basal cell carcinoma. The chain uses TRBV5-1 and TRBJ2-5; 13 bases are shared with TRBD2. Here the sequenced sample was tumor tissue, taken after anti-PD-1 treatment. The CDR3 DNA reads TGCGCCAGCAGCCCGGGGGGACTAGCGGGGCGACTTGGGACCCAGTACTTC. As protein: CASSPGGLAGRLGTQYF.